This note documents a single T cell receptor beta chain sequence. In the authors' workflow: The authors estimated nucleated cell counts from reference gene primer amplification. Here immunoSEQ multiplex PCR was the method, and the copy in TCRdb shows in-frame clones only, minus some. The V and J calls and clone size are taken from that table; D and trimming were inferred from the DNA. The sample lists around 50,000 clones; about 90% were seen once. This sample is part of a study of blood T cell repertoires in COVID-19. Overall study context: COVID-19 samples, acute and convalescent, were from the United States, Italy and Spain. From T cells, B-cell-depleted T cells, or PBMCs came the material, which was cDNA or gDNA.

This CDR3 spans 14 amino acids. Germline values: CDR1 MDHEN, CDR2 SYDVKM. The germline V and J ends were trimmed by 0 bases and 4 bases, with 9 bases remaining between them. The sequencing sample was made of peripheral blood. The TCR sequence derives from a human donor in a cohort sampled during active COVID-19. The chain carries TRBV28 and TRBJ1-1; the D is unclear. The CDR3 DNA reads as TGTGCCAGCAGTTTATGGCAGACTACCACTGAAGCTTTCTTT. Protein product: CASSLWQTTTEAFF.